The source of this T cell receptor beta chain is a study of response to subunit inactivated influenza vaccine (dated by TCRdb to the late 2010s). Looking at the study overall: To follow how T cells responded to a trivalent subunit inactivated influenza vaccine, the researchers relied on deep quantitative profiling of the T cell receptor repertoire.

Library method: RT-PCR. Sequenced using an Illumina HiSeq 2500. The public reads were reprocessed in TCRdb via fastp at Q25 and MiXCR, keeping in-frame beta chains. Every distinct CDR3 protein forms one entry, paired with its most common genes and DNA. This sample gives 600,000 to 850,000 distinct CDR3 sequences in total; about 14% of them show up just once. Less than 9% of the sample is held by the ten biggest clonotypes. Comments on this clonotype: Its cognate antigen has yet to be identified. Base qualities are not recorded, but no much larger clone differs from it by a single base.

What the research found in general, with its limitations: The authors proposed that each seasonal influenza vaccination may bring in only a limited number of new T cells.

The source is a man aged 50-60 years who received an inactivated influenza vaccine. Donor details come from another sample of the same person, matched by shared clones. Sequencing used PBMCs from blood, obtained approximately 15 days before vaccination.

The nucleotides read TGCGCCAGCAGCGTATCGGCGGGCGGCCCCTACGAGCAGTACTTC. This gives the protein CASSVSAGGPYEQYF. This receptor chain uses TRBV5-1 and TRBJ2-7; D gene: possibly TRBD2, on 5 matching bases. The CDR3 numbers 15 residues from cysteine through phenylalanine. CDR3 DNA is the only sequence kept; it has 45 bases, read in frame from the first base. Trimming removed 4 bases from V and 2 bases from J, leaving 16 bases between the germline ends. CDR1 and CDR2, looked up from the germline V gene, are SGHRS and YFSETQ.